The entry below gives a single TCR beta chain sequence along with its context. Seattle's cohort entered during active infection and was followed longitudinally. Using immunoSEQ multiplex PCR, the repertoire was profiled, and TCRdb retains in-frame clones only, with some absent. The sample contains over 150,000 clones, roughly 94% of which appear only once. The CDR3 contains 15 residues. Germline V gene data show CDR1 as SGHRS and CDR2 as YFSETQ. The J segment lost 5 bases and the V segment lost 1 base, leaving 8 bases of the junction unmatched. The sample originates from a study of blood T cell repertoires in COVID-19.

Sequenced sample: peripheral blood. This clonotype was obtained from a man aged 30-40 years with COVID-19, enrolled during active disease. The chain uses TRBV5-1 and TRBJ2-5, with 7 positions matching TRBD2. The CDR3 sequence: CASSLRASGGETQYF. The DNA of the CDR3 is TGCGCCAGCAGCTTGCGGGCTAGCGGCGGGGAGACCCAGTACTTC.